These 2 T cell receptor beta chains were sequenced from one sample in a study of blood T cell repertoires in COVID-19. The protocol was immunoSEQ multiplex PCR, while the TCRdb copy is restricted to in-frame clones and leaves out a portion. The sample lists approximately 170,000 clones, around 82% occurring once. Sequenced sample: peripheral blood. The receptors here all came from a man aged 80 or over with COVID-19, enrolled during active disease.

The chain joins TRBV19 to TRBJ1-1, with TRBD1 as a possible D gene (5 bases). CDR3 length: 14 amino acids. CDR1 and CDR2 (germline): LNHDA, SQIVND (reference sequence). Trimming cost V 6 bases and J 1 base, with 12 bases left between them. The CDR3 DNA reads TGTGCCAGTAGCCGGGACTCCCAGAACACTGAAGCTTTCTTT. It specifies CASSRDSQNTEAFF.

The gene calls are TRBV5-4 and TRBJ2-7, with 9 bases identical to TRBD2. The CDR3 is made up of 16 amino acids. The V segment lost 1 base and the J segment 3 bases; nucleotides outside the gene matches: 8. Per germline, CDR1 SGHNT and CDR2 YYREEE (reference sequence). The CDR3: CASSLSASGALYEQYF. The CDR3, as DNA: TGTGCCAGCAGCTTGTCGGCTAGCGGGGCCCTCTACGAGCAGTACTTC.